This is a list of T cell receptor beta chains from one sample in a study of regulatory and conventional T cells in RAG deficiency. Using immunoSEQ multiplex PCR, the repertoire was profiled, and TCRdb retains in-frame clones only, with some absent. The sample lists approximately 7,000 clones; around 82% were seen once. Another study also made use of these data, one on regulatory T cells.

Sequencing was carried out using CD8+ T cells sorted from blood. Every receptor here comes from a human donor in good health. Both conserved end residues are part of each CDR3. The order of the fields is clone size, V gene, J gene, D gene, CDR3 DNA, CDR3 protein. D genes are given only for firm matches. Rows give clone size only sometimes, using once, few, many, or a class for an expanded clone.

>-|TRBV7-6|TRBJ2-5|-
TGTGCCAGCAGCCCGATCCCGTTAGGGGAAAAACAAGAGACCCAGTACTTC
CASSPIPLGEKQETQYF
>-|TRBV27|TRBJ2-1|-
TGTGCCAGCAGTTTATACAGGGAATGGTCCAATGAGCAGTTCTTC
CASSLYREWSNEQFF
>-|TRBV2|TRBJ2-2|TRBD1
TGTGCCAGCGGGGGCAGGGGGATCGGGGAGCTGTTTTTT
CASGGRGIGELFF
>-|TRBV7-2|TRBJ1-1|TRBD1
TGTGCCAGCAGCCCAAGGACAGGGTGGAGGGACACTGAAGCTTTCTTT
CASSPRTGWRDTEAFF
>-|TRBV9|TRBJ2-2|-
TGTGCCAGCAGCGCAGAGGTTGGGATGAGCGGGGAGCTGTTTTTT
CASSAEVGMSGELFF
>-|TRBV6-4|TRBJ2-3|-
TGTGCCAGCAGTGACGGGGGGGCCAGCACAGATACGCAGTATTTT
CASSDGGASTDTQYF
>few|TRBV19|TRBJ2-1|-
TGTGCCAGTAGTATCTATGACTGGAACAATGAGCAGTTCTTC
CASSIYDWNNEQFF
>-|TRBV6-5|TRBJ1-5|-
TGTGCCAGCACTGACCGGACTATAAGGGATCAGCCCCAGCATTTT
CASTDRTIRDQPQHF
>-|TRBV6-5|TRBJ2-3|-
TGTGCCAGCAGTCGACATGGGGAAGGGACCGATACGCAGTATTTT
CASSRHGEGTDTQYF
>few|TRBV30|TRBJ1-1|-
TGTGCCTGGAGTGTCCTTGGGGATGAAGCTTTCTTT
CAWSVLGDEAFF
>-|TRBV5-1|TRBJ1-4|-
TGCGCCAGCAGCTTGGAACAGGGAGGATATGAAAAACTGTTTTTT
CASSLEQGGYEKLFF
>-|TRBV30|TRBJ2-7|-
TGTGCCTGGAGTGTTTGGCACTACGAGCAGTACTTC
CAWSVWHYEQYF
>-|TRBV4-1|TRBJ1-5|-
TGCGCCAGCAGCCACGGTTACACTCAGCCCCAGCATTTT
CASSHGYTQPQHF
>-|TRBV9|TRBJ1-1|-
TGTGCCAGCAGCGTAGGGGGAACAGGGGAAGCTTTCTTT
CASSVGGTGEAFF
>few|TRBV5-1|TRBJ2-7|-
TGCGCCAGCAGGCCCGCGGGGGCTCACGAGCAGTACTTC
CASRPAGAHEQYF
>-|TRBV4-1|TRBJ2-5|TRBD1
TGCGCCAGCAGCCCAGACAGGGGTCAGGAGACCCAGTACTTC
CASSPDRGQETQYF
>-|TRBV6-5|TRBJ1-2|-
TGTGCCAGCAGCAAGGACAGCAACACTAACTATGGCTACACCTTC
CASSKDSNTNYGYTF
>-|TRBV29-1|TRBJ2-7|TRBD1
TGCAGCGTTGTTAGGACAGGGTTCGAGCAGTACTTC
CSVVRTGFEQYF
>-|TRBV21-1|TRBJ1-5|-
TGTGCCAGCAGCAAAGAGGGCAGACCGTATAGCAATCAGCCCCAGCATTTT
CASSKEGRPYSNQPQHF
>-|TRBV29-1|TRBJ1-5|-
TGCAGCGTTGTGGACAGCTGTGAATCAGCCCCAGCATTT
CSVVDSCESAPAF
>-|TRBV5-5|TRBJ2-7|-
TGTGCCAGCAGCTTGGCGGGTTTTTCCTACGAGCAGTACTTC
CASSLAGFSYEQYF
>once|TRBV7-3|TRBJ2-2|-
TGTGCCAGCAGTGAAGATAACACCGGGGAGCTGTTTTTT
CASSEDNTGELFF
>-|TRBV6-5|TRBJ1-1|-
TGTGCCAGCAGTTACTCGACCCTCCGGAAGACTGAAGCTTTCTTT
CASSYSTLRKTEAFF
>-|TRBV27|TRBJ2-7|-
TGTGCCAGCAGTTTAAACGGGCCCTCCTACGAGCAGTACTTC
CASSLNGPSYEQYF
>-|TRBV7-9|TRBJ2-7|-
TGTGCCAGCAGCTTAAAGGTCGACGAGCAGTACTTC
CASSLKVDEQYF
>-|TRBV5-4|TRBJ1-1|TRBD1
TGTGCCAGCAGCTTCGACAGGGGACCGAACACTGAAGCTTTCTTT
CASSFDRGPNTEAFF
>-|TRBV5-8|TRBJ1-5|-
TGTGCCAGCAGCTTGGGTACAGGCAGCAATCAGCCCCAGCATTTT
CASSLGTGSNQPQHF
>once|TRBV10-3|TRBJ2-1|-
TGTGCCAGCAGTTCCGGGACCTACAATGAGCAGTTCTTC
CASSSGTYNEQFF
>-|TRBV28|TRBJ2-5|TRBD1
TGTGCCAGCAGTTTCCCCTCGCAGGGGGCGGCCCAAGAGACCCAGTACTTC
CASSFPSQGAAQETQYF
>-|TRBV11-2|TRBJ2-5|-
TGTGCCAGCAGCCCCCGCCAGCTTCAAGAGACCCAGTACTTC
CASSPRQLQETQYF
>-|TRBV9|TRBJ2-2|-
TGTGCCAGCAGCTCTTCGACCTGGGAGCTGTTTTTT
CASSSSTWELFF
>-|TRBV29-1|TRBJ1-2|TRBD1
TGCAGCGTTGTGGACCACAGGGGCTATGGCTACACCTTC
CSVVDHRGYGYTF
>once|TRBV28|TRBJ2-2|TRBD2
TGTGCCAGCAGGCAGGACAGACTATTCGGGACTAGCGGGGTAACTCTTACCGACACCGGGGAGCTGTTTTTT
CASRQDRLFGTSGVTLTDTGELFF
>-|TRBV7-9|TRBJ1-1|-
TGTGCCAGCAGCTTTCTCGGCACTGAAGCTTTCTTT
CASSFLGTEAFF
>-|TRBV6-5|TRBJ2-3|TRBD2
TGTGCCAGCAGAATGAGCGGGGGGGACACAGATACGCAGTATTTT
CASRMSGGDTDTQYF
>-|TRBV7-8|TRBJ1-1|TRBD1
TGTGCCAGCAGCTTAGCGGGACAGCTTGAAGCTTTCTTT
CASSLAGQLEAFF
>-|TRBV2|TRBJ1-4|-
TGTGCCAGCGAGCATAATGAAAAACTGTTTTTT
CASEHNEKLFF
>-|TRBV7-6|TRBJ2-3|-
TGTGCCAGCAGCGCGGGCGGGGGCACAGATACGCAGTATTTT
CASSAGGGTDTQYF
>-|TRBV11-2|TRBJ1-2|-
TGTGCCAGCAGCTTAGCCCCAGAAGGGTACAGGCCCGAGGACTACACCTTC
CASSLAPEGYRPEDYTF
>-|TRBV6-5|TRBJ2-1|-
TGTGCCAGCAGTTATTCCGATGAGCAGTTCTTC
CASSYSDEQFF
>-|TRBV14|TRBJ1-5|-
TGTGCCAGCAGCCAAGGGACAGCATATAGCAATCAGCCCCAGCATTTT
CASSQGTAYSNQPQHF
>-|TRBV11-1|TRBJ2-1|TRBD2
TGTGCCAGCAGCTTACGGACTAGCGAACACAATGAGCAGTTCTTC
CASSLRTSEHNEQFF
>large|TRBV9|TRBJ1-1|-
TGTGCCAGCGCGGGGGCGAACACTGAAGCTTTCTTT
CASAGANTEAFF
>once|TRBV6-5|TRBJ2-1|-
TGTGCCAGCAGTTGGACCGAGAGCTCCTACAATGAGCAGTTCTTC
CASSWTESSYNEQFF
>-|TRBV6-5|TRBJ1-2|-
TGTGCCAGCAGCCTGGCACAGGCGGGCTATGGCTACACCTTC
CASSLAQAGYGYTF
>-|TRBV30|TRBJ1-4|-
TGTGCCTGGAGCGTCCTGAATGTGTGGAGCCCTGAAAAACTGTTTTTT
CAWSVLNVWSPEKLFF
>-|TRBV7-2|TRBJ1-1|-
TGTGCCAGCAGCTTAGAGGCGTTCTGGACTGAAGCTTTCTTT
CASSLEAFWTEAFF
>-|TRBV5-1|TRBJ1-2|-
TGTGCCAGCAGCTGGCGACACGAAATTAACTATGGCTACACCTTC
CASSWRHEINYGYTF
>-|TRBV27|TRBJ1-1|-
TGTGCCAGCAGTTCCGGAAAGCTCACAGGGAACACTGAAGCTTTCTTT
CASSSGKLTGNTEAFF
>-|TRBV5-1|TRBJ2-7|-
TGTGCCAGCAGCTTGGAGGACAGCCAAGACTACGAGCAGTACTTC
CASSLEDSQDYEQYF
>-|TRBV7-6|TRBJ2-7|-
TGTGCCAGCAGCTTAGGCGGGCCAGGTCTTAAGGAGCAGTACTTC
CASSLGGPGLKEQYF
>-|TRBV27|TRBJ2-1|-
TGTGCCAGCAGCATAGACGGTTTCCCGTACAATGAGCAGTTCTTC
CASSIDGFPYNEQFF
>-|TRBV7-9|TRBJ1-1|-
TGTGCCAGCAGCCCTGGTGGATCTGAAGCTTTCTTT
CASSPGGSEAFF
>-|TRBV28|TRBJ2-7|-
TGTGCCAGCAGAGCTGAGACCACTCCGAGCTCCTACGAGCAGTACTTC
CASRAETTPSSYEQYF
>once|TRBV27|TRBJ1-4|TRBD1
TGTGCCAGCAGTCTGGGGACAGCAGCAACTAATGAAAAACTGTTTTTT
CASSLGTAATNEKLFF
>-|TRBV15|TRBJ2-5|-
TGTGCCACCAGCAGAGATCGCAGCCCTGAGACCCAGTACTTC
CATSRDRSPETQYF